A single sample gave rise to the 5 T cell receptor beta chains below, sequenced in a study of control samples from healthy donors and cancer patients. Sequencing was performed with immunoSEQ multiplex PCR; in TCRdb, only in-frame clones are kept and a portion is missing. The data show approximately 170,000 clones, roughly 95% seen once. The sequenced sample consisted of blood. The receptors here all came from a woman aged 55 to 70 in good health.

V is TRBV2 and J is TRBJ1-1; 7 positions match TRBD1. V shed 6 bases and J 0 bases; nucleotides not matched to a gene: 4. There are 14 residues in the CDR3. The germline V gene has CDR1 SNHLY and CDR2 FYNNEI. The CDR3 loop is CASRAGQVNTEAFF. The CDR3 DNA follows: TGTGCCAGCAGGGCTGGACAGGTGAACACTGAAGCTTTCTTT. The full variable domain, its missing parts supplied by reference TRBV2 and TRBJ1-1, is EPEVTQTPSHQVTQMGQEVILRCVPISNHLYFYWYRQILGQKVEFLVSFYNNEISEKSEIFDDQFSVERPDGSNFTLKIRSTKLEDSAMYFCASRAGQVNTEAFFGQGTRLTVV.

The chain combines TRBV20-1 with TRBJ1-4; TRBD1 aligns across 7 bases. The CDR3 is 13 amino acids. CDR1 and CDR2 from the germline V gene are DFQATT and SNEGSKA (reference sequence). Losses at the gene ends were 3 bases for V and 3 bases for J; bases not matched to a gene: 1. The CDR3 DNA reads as TGCAGTGCTAGTCAGGGGGCTAATGAAAAACTGTTTTTT. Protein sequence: CSASQGANEKLFF.

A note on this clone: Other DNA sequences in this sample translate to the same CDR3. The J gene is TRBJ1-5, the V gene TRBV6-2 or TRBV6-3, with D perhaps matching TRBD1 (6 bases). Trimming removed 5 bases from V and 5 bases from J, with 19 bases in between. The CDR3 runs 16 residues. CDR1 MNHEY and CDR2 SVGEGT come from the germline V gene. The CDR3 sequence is CASSQRGWGADQPQHF. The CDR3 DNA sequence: TGTGCCAGCAGTCAAAGGGGGTGGGGGGCAGATCAGCCCCAGCATTTT.

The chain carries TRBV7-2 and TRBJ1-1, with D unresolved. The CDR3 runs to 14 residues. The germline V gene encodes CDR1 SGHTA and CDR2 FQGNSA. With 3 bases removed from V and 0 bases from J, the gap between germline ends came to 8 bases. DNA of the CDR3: TGTGCCAGCAGCTTTGGATCCATGAACACTGAAGCTTTCTTT. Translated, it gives CASSFGSMNTEAFF. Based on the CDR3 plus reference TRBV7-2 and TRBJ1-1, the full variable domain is GAGVSQSPSNKVTEKGKDVELRCDPISGHTALYWYRQSLGQGLEFLIYFQGNSAPDKSGLPSDRFSAERTGGSVSTLTIQRTQQEDSAVYLCASSFGSMNTEAFFGQGTRLTVV.

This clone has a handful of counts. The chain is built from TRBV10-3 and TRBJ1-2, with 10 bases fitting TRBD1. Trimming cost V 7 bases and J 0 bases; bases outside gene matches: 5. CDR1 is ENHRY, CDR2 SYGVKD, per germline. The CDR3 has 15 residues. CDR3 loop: CAIKGTGVANYGYTF. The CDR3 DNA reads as TGTGCCATCAAAGGGACAGGGGTTGCTAACTATGGCTACACCTTC.